Here is one TCR beta chain with its context. The antigen remains undetermined. With UMI labels, 5' RACE was used to prepare the TRB cDNA libraries. TCRdb reprocessed the 5' RACE reads, with one entry per CDR3 protein and no DNA. Its table lists some 50,000 distinct CDR3 sequences. CDR3 size: 11 residues. Germline values: CDR1 LNHDA, CDR2 SQIVND (reference sequence). The data were taken from a study of CXCR3-negative and CXCR3-positive naive CD8 T cells. Study conclusions and caveats: Similar levels of surface CD5 were seen between naive subsets; TCR strength was inferred from TRB CDR3 properties. Diversity was high in both naive subsets and much lower in memory cells. The study found CXCR3 expression partially decreased after cryopreservation and ran most assays on fresh PBMCs. Higher TRB CDR3 hydrophobicity marked CXCR3-positive naive cells relative to CXCR3-negative naive cells.

Source material: naive CXCR3- CD8+ T cells from blood. Subset given: CD45RO-CCR7+CD27+CD95- naive CD8+ T cells lacking CXCR3 (TNR3-). The V gene is TRBV19, the J gene TRBJ2-7; absent DNA, TCRdb's TRBD1 call cannot be checked. The TCR originated in a human donor in good health. Some clones in this sample may be carry-over from other donors' samples. The CDR3 region is CATAIRGEQYF.